This paragraph covers one TCR beta chain sequence. There is no known antigen for this receptor. No base quality values were provided; no much bigger clone lies one nucleotide off. The entry originates in a study of control samples from healthy donors and cancer patients (dated by TCRdb to the early 2020s). Library method: the immunoSEQ multiplex PCR assay. TCRdb provides this immuneACCESS table in a form limited to in-frame rearrangements. Some clones are lacking; in checked studies, under half of them reflect an unresolved V gene, and why the rest are absent is not known. The sample profile shows more than 25,000 clones; 70% to 90% of them were found once. Approximately 4% of the sample rests with the top ten. CDR1 and CDR2, per the germline V gene, are SGHTA and FQGNSA. The CDR3, cysteine through phenylalanine, is 16 amino acids long. The retained sequence is limited to the CDR3, 48 bases, with the frame set at the first base. Trimming takes 2 bases from V and 7 bases from J, and the germline ends sit 18 bases apart.

The sample consisted of formalin-fixed, paraffin-embedded tissue. The source of this sequence is a female donor with melanoma. This receptor chain uses TRBV7-2 and TRBJ1-5; the D gene is possibly TRBD1, with 6 bases matching. The CDR3 has the sequence CASSLFGTQGRQPQHF. The nucleotide sequence is given as TGTGCCAGCAGCTTATTCGGAACACAGGGAAGACAGCCCCAGCATTTT.